Each of the 18 T cell receptor beta chains below was sequenced from the same sample in a study of T cells after yellow fever vaccination. TCRdb fed the 5' RACE reads into MiXCR, producing one record per CDR3 protein. The sample lists more than 350,000 distinct CDR3 sequences; around 10% were seen once. The sequencing used PBMCs, collected on the day of the first yellow fever vaccination. The receptor set was obtained from a man younger than 30 who received the YFV17D yellow fever vaccine.

This clonotype was found a few times. The chain recombines TRBV10-2 with TRBJ1-3; D might be TRBD1 (5 bases). The germline gives CDR1 WSHSY, CDR2 SAAADI. The CDR3 totals 13 residues. Trimming pared 8 bases from V and 2 bases from J, leaving 10 bases between. Here the CDR3 reads CASAWGAGNTIYF. Written as DNA, the CDR3 is TGCGCCAGCGCTTGGGGGGCTGGAAACACCATATATTTT.

Worth noting for this clonotype: The germline gene is not matched at one end of the junction; a read error may be the cause. V usage is TRBV20-1 and J usage is TRBJ1-5; D uncertain. This CDR3 is built from 12 residues. Germline V CDR1 and CDR2: DFQATT, SNEGSKA (reference sequence). The CDR3 loop is CSASPGNQPQNF. Written as DNA, the CDR3 is TGCAGTGCTAGCCCCGGTAATCAGCCCCAGAATTTT.

The rearrangement links TRBV4-3 to TRBJ2-3; D not resolved. Trimming removed 0 bases at V and 6 bases at J, with 16 bases between. CDR1 LGHNA and CDR2 YSLEER come from the germline V gene. The CDR3 extends over 16 amino acids. The CDR3 DNA follows: TGCGCCAGCAGCCAAGATTTTGCGTCTCCTTCGGATACGCAGTATTTT. Protein sequence: CASSQDFASPSDTQYF.

This clonotype was recorded many times. This chain links TRBV5-6 with TRBJ2-2; D perhaps matches TRBD2 (6 bases). The CDR3 spans 14 residues. Trimming cost V 3 bases and J 2 bases, with 8 bases left between them. From germline, CDR1 is SGHDT and CDR2 YYEEEE. Here the CDR3 reads CASSWGLNTGELFF. The CDR3 DNA is TGTGCCAGCAGCTGGGGACTTAACACCGGGGAGCTGTTTTTT.

This clonotype appeared a few times. The gene calls are TRBV6-5 and TRBJ2-7; D gene unclear. Trimming cost V 0 bases and J 0 bases, with 9 bases left between them. Per germline, CDR1 MNHEY and CDR2 SVGAGI. There are 15 residues in the CDR3. CDR3 loop: CASSYSPTSSYEQYV. CDR3 nucleotide sequence: TGTGCCAGCAGTTACTCGCCAACAAGCTCCTACGAGCAGTACGTC.

The chain uses TRBV19 and TRBJ1-5; TRBD1 might be the D (5 bases). CDR3 length: 16 residues. From germline, CDR1 is LNHDA and CDR2 SQIVND (reference sequence). The V end was cut by 1 base, the J end by 4 bases, with 14 bases between. Written as DNA, the CDR3 is TGTGCCAGTAGTATAGTGGACGGGGCCCGGAATCAGCCCCAGCATTTT. Its translation: CASSIVDGARNQPQHF.

The chain joins TRBV4-2 to TRBJ2-5; 13 positions agree with TRBD2. Germline-derived CDR1 and CDR2 are LGHNA and YNFKEQ. With V trimmed by 4 bases and J by 3 bases, 2 bases remained unmatched. There are 15 residues in the CDR3. CDR3 bases: TGTGCCAGCAGCCGCGGACTAGCGGGAGAAGAGACCCAGTACTTC. The encoded protein is CASSRGLAGEETQYF.

The rearrangement links TRBV19 to TRBJ2-1; D is unresolved. Per the germline V gene, CDR1 is LNHDA and CDR2 is SQIVND (reference sequence). The germline V and J ends were trimmed by 5 bases and 5 bases, with 7 bases remaining between them. This CDR3 comprises 12 residues. The CDR3 is CASSGDNNEQFF. The CDR3 DNA sequence: TGTGCCAGTAGTGGGGATAACAATGAGCAGTTCTTC. The whole variable domain, remainder taken from reference TRBV19 and TRBJ2-1, is DGGITQSPKYLFRKEGQNVTLSCEQNLNHDAMYWYRQDPGQGLRLIYYSQIVNDFQKGDIAEGYSVSREKKESFPLTVTSAQKNPTAFYLCASSGDNNEQFFGPGTRLTVL.

In its sample, this clonotype was seen a few times. The genes are TRBV7-9 and TRBJ1-1; D gene uncertain. CDR1 is SEHNR and CDR2 is FQNEAQ in the germline V gene (reference sequence). V was shortened by 4 bases and J by 7 bases, with 16 bases between the two germline ends. The CDR3 consists of 14 residues. The CDR3 protein is CASSSIKDLFEAFF. The CDR3 bases are TGTGCCAGCAGCTCGATTAAGGACCTTTTTGAAGCTTTCTTT.

This clonotype appeared a few times. This chain connects TRBV9 to TRBJ2-3; 11 bases align to TRBD2. The CDR3 runs to 16 residues. V trimming: 3 bases; J trimming: 5 bases; junction bases outside the gene matches: 8. Germline CDR1 reads SGDLS; CDR2 reads YYNGEE. CDR3 residues: CASSAGTSGVKDTQYF. For the CDR3, the DNA is TGTGCCAGCAGCGCCGGGACTAGCGGAGTGAAAGATACGCAGTATTTT.

The table lists this clonotype with many counts. V is TRBV28 and J is TRBJ2-5, with 14 bases fitting TRBD2. The length of the CDR3 is 21 residues. Germline lookup yields CDR1 MDHEN and CDR2 SYDVKM. V gave up 3 bases and J gave up 1 base; unmatched junction bases: 16. DNA of the CDR3: TGTGCCAGCAGTTTGGGGGCGCCGGGACTAGCGGGGGCTTACCTCCAAGAGACCCAGTACTTC. It yields the protein CASSLGAPGLAGAYLQETQYF.

This clonotype was seen a handful of times. This sequence joins TRBV27 and TRBJ2-1; either TRBD1 or TRBD2 may fit D (5 bases each). Trimming pared 6 bases from V and 2 bases from J, leaving 14 bases between. The CDR3 runs to 15 residues. Germline CDR1 is MNHEY and CDR2 is SMNVEV (reference sequence). The CDR3 spells CASRGSGRAYNEQFF. Written as DNA, the CDR3 is TGTGCCAGCAGGGGGTCGGGGCGCGCCTACAATGAGCAGTTCTTC.

This clonotype was seen many times. J is TRBJ2-7 and V is TRBV7-2; 13 nucleotides line up with TRBD2. CDR1 SGHTA and CDR2 FQGNSA come from the germline V gene. The J segment lost 2 bases and the V segment lost 2 bases, leaving 6 bases of the junction unmatched. CDR3 length equals 17 residues. CDR3 amino acids: CASSLRDTSGGAYEQYF. CDR3 nucleotides: TGTGCCAGCAGCTTACGGGACACTAGCGGGGGGGCCTACGAGCAGTACTTC.

The chain recombines TRBV7-2 with TRBJ2-7; 7 nucleotides line up with TRBD2. The J segment lost 3 bases and the V segment lost 5 bases, leaving 13 bases of the junction unmatched. Germline V gene sequence: CDR1 SGHTA, CDR2 FQGNSA. The CDR3 runs 16 residues. The CDR3 region has the DNA TGTGCCAGCAGCCCAGCGGGAACTAGGGTGGGCTACGAGCAGTACTTC. Translating it yields CASSPAGTRVGYEQYF.

V gene TRBV28 combines with J gene TRBJ2-5; D gene ambiguous. The V end lost 5 bases, the J end lost 6 bases, and 10 bases lay between the germline ends. The germline CDR1 and CDR2 sequences are MDHEN and SYDVKM. The CDR3 extends over 12 amino acids. The CDR3 spells CASSLLKKTQYF. The CDR3 nucleotides read TGTGCCAGCAGTCTCCTAAAGAAGACCCAGTACTTC.

This clonotype was counted only a few times. The V call is TRBV4-3, the J call TRBJ1-2; D may be TRBD1 (6 bases). Germline lookup yields CDR1 LGHNA and CDR2 YSLEER. The CDR3 runs 16 residues. V lost 0 bases to trimming and J lost 4 bases, with 15 bases between them. DNA of the CDR3: TGCGCCAGCAGCCAAGATCCGGGGACATATTCCTATGGCTACACCTTC. As protein: CASSQDPGTYSYGYTF.

This clonotype has only a few counts. V and J are TRBV11-2 and TRBJ2-3, with 8 bases that match TRBD2. The CDR3 is made up of 16 amino acids. Germline V gene data show CDR1 as SGHAT and CDR2 as FQNNGV. V shed 1 base, J shed 1 base, and the junction held 4 bases outside the gene matches. The CDR3 reads CASSLAPAGGTDTQYF. In DNA form, the CDR3 reads TGTGCCAGCAGCTTAGCTCCAGCGGGGGGCACAGATACGCAGTATTTT.

This clonotype was seen many times. The chain employs TRBV7-8 and TRBJ2-1, with TRBD1 matching over 7 bases. The CDR3 spans 13 residues. With 5 bases clipped from V and 6 bases from J, the junction kept 4 bases outside the gene matches. Germline CDR1 reads SGHVS; CDR2 reads FQNEAQ. CDR3 sequence (DNA): TGTGCCAGCAGCGACAGGGTGTCCAATGAGCAGTTCTTC. It codes for CASSDRVSNEQFF.